A selection of T cell receptor beta chains follows, all from one sample in a study of blood T cells in healthy people across ages. TCRdb reprocessed the 5' RACE reads with MiXCR, giving one entry per CDR3 protein. The sample yields 630,000 or so distinct CDR3 sequences, approximately 30% seen once. Sequencing was carried out using blood. The receptors here all came from a woman older than 75 in good health. Both conserved end residues are part of each CDR3. The D gene is left open where the match is weak. Size is stated for part of the rows, as once, few or many counts, or as a class when the clone is expanded.

d_gene: -
j_gene: TRBJ1-2
abundance: -
v_gene: TRBV7-6
len: 16
CDR3aa: CASSLEVPGAGYGYTF
CDR3nt: TGTGCCAGCAGCTTAGAAGTCCCCGGGGCCGGCTATGGCTACACCTTC

d_gene: -
j_gene: TRBJ2-7
abundance: many
v_gene: TRBV7-6
len: 12
CDR3aa: CASSPRGGEQYF
CDR3nt: TGTGCCAGCAGCCCCAGGGGTGGCGAGCAGTACTTC

d_gene: -
j_gene: TRBJ1-3
abundance: -
v_gene: TRBV7-2
len: 17
CDR3aa: CASSLTIPGASGNTIYF
CDR3nt: TGTGCCAGCAGCTTAACAATCCCGGGGGCATCTGGAAACACCATATATTTT

d_gene: -
j_gene: TRBJ1-5
abundance: once
v_gene: TRBV5-5
len: 16
CDR3aa: CASSLGNPRGNQPQHF
CDR3nt: TGTGCCAGCAGCTTGGGCAATCCGAGGGGCAATCAGCCCCAGCATTTT

d_gene: TRBD2
j_gene: TRBJ2-1
abundance: many
v_gene: TRBV28
len: 15
CDR3aa: CASISSGGFYNEQFF
CDR3nt: TGTGCCAGCATTTCGAGCGGGGGGTTCTACAATGAGCAGTTCTTC

d_gene: TRBD1
j_gene: TRBJ2-7
abundance: few
v_gene: TRBV6-6
len: 12
CDR3aa: CASSAGGDEQYF
CDR3nt: TGTGCCAGCAGTGCAGGGGGCGATGAGCAGTACTTC

d_gene: -
j_gene: TRBJ2-3
abundance: many
v_gene: TRBV7-3
len: 15
CDR3aa: CASSWSGQATDTQYF
CDR3nt: TGTGCCAGCAGCTGGTCGGGACAAGCCACAGATACGCAGTATTTT

d_gene: -
j_gene: TRBJ2-3
abundance: -
v_gene: TRBV6-1
len: 18
CDR3aa: CASTPSAVNFGSTDTQYF
CDR3nt: TGTGCCAGCACTCCCTCCGCCGTCAATTTTGGGAGCACAGATACGCAGTATTTT

d_gene: TRBD2
j_gene: TRBJ2-3
abundance: many
v_gene: TRBV4-1
len: 15
CDR3aa: CASSQGRGSTDTQYF
CDR3nt: TGCGCCAGCAGCCAAGGGCGGGGGTCCACAGATACGCAGTATTTT

d_gene: TRBD2
j_gene: TRBJ2-1
abundance: many
v_gene: TRBV20-1
len: 16
CDR3aa: CSARDLLRGALNEQFF
CDR3nt: TGCAGTGCTAGAGATCTCTTGCGGGGGGCTCTTAATGAGCAGTTCTTC

d_gene: -
j_gene: TRBJ2-5
abundance: many
v_gene: TRBV7-6
len: 14
CDR3aa: CASSPRGLVETQYF
CDR3nt: TGTGCCAGCAGCCCACGCGGGCTGGTAGAGACCCAGTACTTC

d_gene: -
j_gene: TRBJ2-3
abundance: once
v_gene: TRBV15
len: 17
CDR3aa: CATSNLEMTGATDTQYF
CDR3nt: TGTGCCACCAGCAACCTAGAGATGACGGGAGCCACAGATACGCAGTATTTT

d_gene: -
j_gene: TRBJ2-3
abundance: many
v_gene: TRBV12-3/TRBV12-4
len: 16
CDR3aa: CASSLAVGSSTDTQYF
CDR3nt: TGTGCCAGCAGTTTAGCCGTCGGTAGTTCCACAGATACGCAGTATTTT

d_gene: -
j_gene: TRBJ2-1
abundance: many
v_gene: TRBV5-1
len: 17
CDR3aa: CASSLRWAGLSYNEQFF
CDR3nt: TGCGCCAGCAGCCTACGGTGGGCGGGACTCTCCTACAATGAGCAGTTCTTC

d_gene: -
j_gene: TRBJ1-5
abundance: -
v_gene: TRBV9
len: 14
CDR3aa: CASSKGASNQPQHF
CDR3nt: TGTGCCAGCAGCAAAGGAGCGAGCAATCAGCCCCAGCATTTT

d_gene: TRBD2
j_gene: TRBJ2-7
abundance: -
v_gene: TRBV7-2
len: 15
CDR3aa: CASSFRLAGTYEQYF
CDR3nt: TGTGCCAGCAGCTTCAGACTAGCGGGGACCTACGAGCAGTACTTC

d_gene: -
j_gene: TRBJ1-1
abundance: few
v_gene: TRBV30
len: 12
CDR3aa: CAWSQRNTEAFF
CDR3nt: TGTGCCTGGAGTCAGAGGAACACTGAAGCTTTCTTT

d_gene: -
j_gene: TRBJ1-2
abundance: many
v_gene: TRBV6-2/TRBV6-3
len: 12
CDR3aa: CASSLTVDGYTF
CDR3nt: TGTGCCAGCAGTTTGACAGTAGATGGCTACACCTTC

d_gene: TRBD2
j_gene: TRBJ2-1
abundance: many
v_gene: TRBV18
len: 18
CDR3aa: CASSHRTSGGGGYNEQFF
CDR3nt: TGTGCCAGCTCACACAGGACTAGCGGGGGAGGAGGTTACAATGAGCAGTTCTTC

d_gene: TRBD1
j_gene: TRBJ2-2
abundance: -
v_gene: TRBV7-2
len: 16
CDR3aa: CASSLGRGGNTGELFF
CDR3nt: TGTGCCAGCAGCTTAGGAAGAGGGGGCAACACCGGGGAGCTGTTTTTT

d_gene: TRBD1
j_gene: TRBJ1-2
abundance: -
v_gene: TRBV5-4
len: 16
CDR3aa: CASSLPSTGYGGGYTF
CDR3nt: TGTGCCAGCAGCCTGCCTTCGACAGGGTACGGGGGTGGCTACACCTTC

d_gene: -
j_gene: TRBJ2-2
abundance: -
v_gene: TRBV3-1
len: 17
CDR3aa: CASSLRGGLSNTGELFF
CDR3nt: TGTGCCAGCAGCTTACGGGGAGGACTATCGAACACCGGGGAGCTGTTTTTT

d_gene: -
j_gene: TRBJ2-7
abundance: -
v_gene: TRBV2
len: 11
CDR3aa: CASSSDYEQDF
CDR3nt: TGTGCCAGCAGCTCAGACTACGAGCAGGACTTC

d_gene: -
j_gene: TRBJ2-2
abundance: -
v_gene: TRBV7-6
len: 16
CDR3aa: CASSPRTIPNTGELFF
CDR3nt: TGTGCCAGCAGCCCAAGGACTATCCCGAACACCGGGGAGCTGTTTTTT

d_gene: TRBD1
j_gene: TRBJ2-3
abundance: many
v_gene: TRBV6-5
len: 16
CDR3aa: CASSYGRQGGTDTQYF
CDR3nt: TGTGCCAGCAGTTACGGCCGACAGGGCGGCACAGATACGCAGTATTTT

d_gene: -
j_gene: TRBJ2-4
abundance: many
v_gene: TRBV5-1
len: 14
CDR3aa: CASSGRDGKNIQYF
CDR3nt: TGCGCCAGCAGCGGCCGGGACGGAAAAAACATTCAGTACTTC

d_gene: -
j_gene: TRBJ1-3
abundance: many
v_gene: TRBV7-2
len: 12
CDR3aa: CASSLGGNTIYF
CDR3nt: TGTGCCAGCAGCCTCGGGGGAAACACCATATATTTT